Below, one TCR beta chain is given with its context. The source of the sample is a study of blood T cell repertoires in COVID-19. Those who participated ranged in age from roughly 18 to 95 years and resided in under 25 US areas. Recovery meant two consecutive negative NP/OP PCR tests, professional clearance, or resolved symptoms. Germline loops: CDR1 SGHRS, CDR2 YFSETQ. V was trimmed by 0 bases and J by 5 bases, leaving 6 bases between them. The CDR3 extends over 13 amino acids. The authors' processing: Amplification of reference gene primers provided the estimated nucleated cell counts. Only in-frame clones appear in the TCRdb table, and some are missing; sequencing was by immunoSEQ multiplex PCR. V, J and clone size reflect that table, while D and trimming were determined from the DNA. The sample lists 230,000 or so clones, about nine tenths seen once, with just over 2.5% in the top ten.

Sequenced: PBMCs or T cells enriched from blood (not recorded which). This chain links TRBV5-1 with TRBJ2-1, with D unresolved. The receptor's source is a woman aged 25 to 39 who had recovered from COVID-19. The CDR3 region has the DNA TGCGCCAGCAGCTTGGAACCAGACAATGAGCAGTTCTTC. Its translation: CASSLEPDNEQFF.